The text below deals with one T cell receptor (beta chain). Its antigen is not identified. The record originates from a study of T cells in localized non-small cell lung cancer. General study findings and limits: Uninvolved adjacent lung had higher T cell clonality than tumor and all other tissues. The study sequenced only one region of the tumor. As a result, intratumor heterogeneity could not be excluded and remains possible. Of the top 100 tumor clones, median roughly 60 were in adjacent lung, approximately 28 among its top 100.

TCRdb keeps only in-frame clones here, not all; method: immunoSEQ multiplex PCR. The sample comprises tens of thousands of clones, nearly 80% of which are singletons, and less than 45% rests with the top ten. The CDR3 extends over 17 amino acids. V was pared by 0 bases and J by 1 base, with 14 bases between. CDR1 is MDHEN, CDR2 SYDVKM, per germline. The chain combines TRBV28 with TRBJ2-3; D is unclear. The TCR was taken from a male donor at least 60 years old with stage II squamous cell lung carcinoma. The source material was peripheral blood, sampled before any cancer treatment. CDR3 protein: CASSLWAALDGTDTQYF. In DNA form, the CDR3 reads TGTGCCAGCAGTTTATGGGCAGCCCTCGACGGCACAGATACGCAGTATTTT.